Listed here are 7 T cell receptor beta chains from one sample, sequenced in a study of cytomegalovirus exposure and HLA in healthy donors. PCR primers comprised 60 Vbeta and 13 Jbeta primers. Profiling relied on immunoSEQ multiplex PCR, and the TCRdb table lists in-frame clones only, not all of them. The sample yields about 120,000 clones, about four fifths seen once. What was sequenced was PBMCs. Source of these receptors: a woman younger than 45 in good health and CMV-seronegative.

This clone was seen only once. CDR3 DNA sequence: TGTGCCAGCAGCAAAATCGTCCACGGGACAGGGGGCATGGAGGGCACAGATACGCAGTATTTT. Amino acid sequence: CASSKIVHGTGGMEGTDTQYF. The chain joins TRBV21-1 to TRBJ2-3; the table gives TRBD1 as D, unverified against the DNA. TRBV21-1 is listed as a pseudogene. CDR3 length: 21 residues.

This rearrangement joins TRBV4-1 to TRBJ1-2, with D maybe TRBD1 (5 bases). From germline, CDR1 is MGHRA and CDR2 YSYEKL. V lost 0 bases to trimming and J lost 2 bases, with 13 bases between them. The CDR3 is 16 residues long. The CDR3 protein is CASSQEAQTVNYGYTF. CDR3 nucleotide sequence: TGCGCCAGCAGCCAAGAGGCCCAGACAGTCAACTATGGCTACACCTTC.

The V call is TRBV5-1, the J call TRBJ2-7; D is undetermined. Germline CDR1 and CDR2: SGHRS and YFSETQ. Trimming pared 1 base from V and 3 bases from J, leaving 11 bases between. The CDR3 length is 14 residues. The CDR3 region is CASSLSASGYEQYF. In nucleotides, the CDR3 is TGCGCCAGCAGCTTGTCAGCGAGTGGCTACGAGCAGTACTTC. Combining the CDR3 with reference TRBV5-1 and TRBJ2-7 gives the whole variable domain KAGVTQTPRYLIKTRGQQVTLSCSPISGHRSVSWYQQTPGQGLQFLFEYFSETQRNKGNFPGRFSGRQFSNSRSEMNVSTLELGDSALYLCASSLSASGYEQYFGPGTRLTVT.

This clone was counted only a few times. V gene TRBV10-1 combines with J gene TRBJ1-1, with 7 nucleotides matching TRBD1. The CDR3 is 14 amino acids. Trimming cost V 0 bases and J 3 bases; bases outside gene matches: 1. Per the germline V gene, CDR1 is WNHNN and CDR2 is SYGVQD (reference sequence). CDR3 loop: CASSESTGYTEAFF. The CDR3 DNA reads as TGCGCCAGCAGTGAGTCGACAGGGTACACTGAAGCTTTCTTT.

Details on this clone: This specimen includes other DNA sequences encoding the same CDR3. The CDR3 DNA reads as TGTGCCAGCAGTTTAGGGACAGGTCGCTACGAGCAGTACTTC. This translates into CASSLGTGRYEQYF. The V call is TRBV28, the J call TRBJ2-7; 8 nucleotides line up with TRBD1. Germline V lookup: CDR1 MDHEN, CDR2 SYDVKM. The CDR3 has 14 amino acids. Trimming at V came to 2 bases and at J to 3 bases, leaving 3 bases not matched to a gene. Using reference TRBV28 and TRBJ2-7 for the parts outside the CDR3, the full variable domain is DVKVTQSSRYLVKRTGEKVFLECVQDMDHENMFWYRQDPGLGLRLIYFSYDVKMKEKGDIPEGYSVSREKKERFSLILESASTNQTSMYLCASSLGTGRYEQYFGPGTRLTVT.

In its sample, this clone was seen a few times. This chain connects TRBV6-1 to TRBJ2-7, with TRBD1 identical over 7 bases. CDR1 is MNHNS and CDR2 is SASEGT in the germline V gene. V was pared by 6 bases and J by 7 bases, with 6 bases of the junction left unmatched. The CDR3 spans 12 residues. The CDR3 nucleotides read TGTGCCAGCAGGGGAGAACAGGGGGAGCAGTACTTC. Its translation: CASRGEQGEQYF.

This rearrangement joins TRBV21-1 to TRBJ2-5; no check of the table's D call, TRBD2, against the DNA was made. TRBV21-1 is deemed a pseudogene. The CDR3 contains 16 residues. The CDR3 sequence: CASSKWASGRAMGQYF. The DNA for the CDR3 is TGTGCCAGCAGCAAATGGGCTAGCGGGAGGGCCATGGGCCAGTACTTC.